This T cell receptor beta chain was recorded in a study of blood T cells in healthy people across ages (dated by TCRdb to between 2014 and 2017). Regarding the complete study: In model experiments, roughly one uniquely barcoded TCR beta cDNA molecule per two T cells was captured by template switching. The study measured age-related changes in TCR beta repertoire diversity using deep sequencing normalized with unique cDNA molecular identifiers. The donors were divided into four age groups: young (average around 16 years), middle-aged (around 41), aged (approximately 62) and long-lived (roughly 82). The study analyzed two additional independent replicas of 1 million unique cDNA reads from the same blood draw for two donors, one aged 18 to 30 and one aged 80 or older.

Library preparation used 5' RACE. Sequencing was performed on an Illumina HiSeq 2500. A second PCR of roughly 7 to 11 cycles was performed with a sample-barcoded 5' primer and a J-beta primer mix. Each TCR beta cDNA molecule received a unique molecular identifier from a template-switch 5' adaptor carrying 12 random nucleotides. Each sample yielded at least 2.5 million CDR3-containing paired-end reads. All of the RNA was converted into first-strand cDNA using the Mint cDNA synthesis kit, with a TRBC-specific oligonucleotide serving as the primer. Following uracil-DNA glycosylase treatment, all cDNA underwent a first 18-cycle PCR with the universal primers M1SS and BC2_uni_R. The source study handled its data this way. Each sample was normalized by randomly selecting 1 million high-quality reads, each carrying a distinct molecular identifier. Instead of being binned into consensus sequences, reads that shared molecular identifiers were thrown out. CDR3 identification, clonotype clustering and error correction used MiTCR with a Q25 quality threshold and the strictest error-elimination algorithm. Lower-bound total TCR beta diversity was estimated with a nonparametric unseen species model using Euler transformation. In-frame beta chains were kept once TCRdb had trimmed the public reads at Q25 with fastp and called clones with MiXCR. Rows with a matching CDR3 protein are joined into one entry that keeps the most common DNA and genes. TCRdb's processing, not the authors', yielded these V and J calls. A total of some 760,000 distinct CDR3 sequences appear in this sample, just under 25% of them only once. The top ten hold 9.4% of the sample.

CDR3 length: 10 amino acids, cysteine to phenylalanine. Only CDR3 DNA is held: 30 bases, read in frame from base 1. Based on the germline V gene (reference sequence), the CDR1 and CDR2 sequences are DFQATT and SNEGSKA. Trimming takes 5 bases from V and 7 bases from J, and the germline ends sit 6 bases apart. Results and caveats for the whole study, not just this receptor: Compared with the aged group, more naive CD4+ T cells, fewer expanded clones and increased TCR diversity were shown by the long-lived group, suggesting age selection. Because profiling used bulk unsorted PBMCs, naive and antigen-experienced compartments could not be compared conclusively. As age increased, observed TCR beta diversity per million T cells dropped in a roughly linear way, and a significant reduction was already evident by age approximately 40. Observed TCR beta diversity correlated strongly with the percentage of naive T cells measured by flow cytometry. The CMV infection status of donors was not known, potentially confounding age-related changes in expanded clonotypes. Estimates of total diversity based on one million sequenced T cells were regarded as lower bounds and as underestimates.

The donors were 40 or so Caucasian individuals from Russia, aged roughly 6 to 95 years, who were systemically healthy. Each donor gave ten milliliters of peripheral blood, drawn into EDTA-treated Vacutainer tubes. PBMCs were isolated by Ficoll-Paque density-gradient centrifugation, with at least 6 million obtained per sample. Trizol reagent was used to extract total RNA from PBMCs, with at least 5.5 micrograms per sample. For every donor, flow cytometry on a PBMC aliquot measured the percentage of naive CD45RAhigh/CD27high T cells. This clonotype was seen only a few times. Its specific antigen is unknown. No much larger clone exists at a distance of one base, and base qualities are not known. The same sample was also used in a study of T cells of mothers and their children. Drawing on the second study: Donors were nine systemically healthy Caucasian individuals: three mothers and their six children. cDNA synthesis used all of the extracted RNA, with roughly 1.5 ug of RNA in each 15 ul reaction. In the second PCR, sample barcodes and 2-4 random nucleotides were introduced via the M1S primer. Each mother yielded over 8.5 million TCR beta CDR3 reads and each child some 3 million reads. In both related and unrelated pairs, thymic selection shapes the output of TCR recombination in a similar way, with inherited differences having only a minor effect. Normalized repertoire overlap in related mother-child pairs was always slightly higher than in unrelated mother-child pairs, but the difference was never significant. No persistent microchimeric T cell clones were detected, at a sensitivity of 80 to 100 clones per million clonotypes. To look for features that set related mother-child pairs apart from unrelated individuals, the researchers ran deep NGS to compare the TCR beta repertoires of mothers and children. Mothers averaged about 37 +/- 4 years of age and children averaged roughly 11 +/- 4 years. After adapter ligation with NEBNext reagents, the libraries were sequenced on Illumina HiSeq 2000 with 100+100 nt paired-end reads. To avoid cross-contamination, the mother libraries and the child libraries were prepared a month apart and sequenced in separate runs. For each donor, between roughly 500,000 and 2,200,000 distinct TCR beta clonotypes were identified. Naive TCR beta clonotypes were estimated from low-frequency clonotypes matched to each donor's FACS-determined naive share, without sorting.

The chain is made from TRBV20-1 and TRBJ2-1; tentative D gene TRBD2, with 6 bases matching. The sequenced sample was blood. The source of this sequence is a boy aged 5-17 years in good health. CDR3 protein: CSAGGNEQFF. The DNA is TGCAGTGCTGGAGGGAATGAGCAGTTCTTC.